Listed below are T cell receptor beta chains from one sample, sequenced in a study of siplizumab effects on memory and regulatory T cells. Data came from immunoSEQ multiplex PCR; TCRdb stores just in-frame clones and leaves some out. The sample has roughly 100,000 clones, about 90% seen once. Sequencing used CD4+ T cells sorted from blood. The receptors stem from a human donor in good health. Each CDR3 is given with its conserved first and last residue. The order of the fields is clone size, J gene, V gene, D gene, CDR3 protein, CDR3 DNA. D genes are given only for firm matches. Where a row states a size, it is once, few, many or the class of an expanded clone; other rows omit it.

NA,TRBJ2-3,TRBV27,NA,CASSLNAGTSTDTQYF,TGTGCCAGCAGTTTAAATGCGGGAACAAGCACAGATACGCAGTATTTT
NA,TRBJ1-5,TRBV18,NA,CASSAQGTGQPQHF,TGTGCCAGCTCAGCGCAGGGTACCGGTCAGCCCCAGCATTTT
NA,TRBJ2-7,TRBV9,NA,CASSVAPASGEQYF,TGTGCCAGCAGCGTAGCTCCGGCCTCGGGCGAGCAGTACTTC
NA,TRBJ2-1,TRBV18,TRBD1,CASSPPNRGPNEQFF,TGTGCCAGCTCACCACCTAACAGGGGGCCTAATGAGCAGTTCTTC
NA,TRBJ2-7,TRBV2,NA,CASSAGHLRDYEQYF,TGTGCCAGCAGTGCGGGACATCTGAGGGACTACGAGCAGTACTTC
NA,TRBJ1-1,TRBV19,NA,CASSRTGHLVTEAFF,TGTGCCAGTAGTCGTACGGGACACTTGGTTACTGAAGCTTTCTTT
NA,TRBJ1-2,TRBV28,TRBD1,CASSLIRQGYGYTF,TGTGCCAGCAGTTTGATTAGACAGGGGTATGGCTACACCTTC
NA,TRBJ1-2,TRBV2,TRBD1,CASRETGLYGYTF,TGTGCCAGCAGGGAGACAGGGTTATATGGCTACACCTTC
NA,TRBJ2-1,TRBV5-4,NA,CASSTSHNEQFF,TGTGCCAGCAGCACTAGTCACAATGAGCAGTTCTTC
NA,TRBJ2-5,TRBV30,NA,CAWSVRTQETQYF,TGTGCCTGGAGTGTACGGACGCAAGAGACCCAGTACTTC
NA,TRBJ1-2,TRBV6-5,NA,CASSSLEGYTF,TGTGCCAGCAGCTCACTCGAGGGCTACACCTTC
NA,TRBJ1-2,TRBV5-1,NA,CASSPEPRLYGYTF,TGCGCCAGCAGCCCAGAACCGAGGTTGTATGGCTACACCTTC
NA,TRBJ2-7,TRBV18,TRBD1,CASSPPGQGSEQYF,TGTGCCAGCTCACCACCGGGACAGGGCTCCGAGCAGTACTTC
NA,TRBJ1-2,TRBV29-1,TRBD1,CSVNEGRQGTNYGYTF,TGCAGCGTTAATGAGGGACGACAGGGAACTAACTATGGCTACACCTTC
NA,TRBJ2-1,TRBV28,NA,CASSPTEGFNEQFF,TGTGCCAGCTCCCCCACCGAGGGGTTCAATGAGCAGTTCTTC
NA,TRBJ1-1,TRBV10-1,NA,CASSDSPMNTEAFF,TGCGCCAGCAGTGATTCCCCAATGAACACTGAAGCTTTCTTT
NA,TRBJ2-1,TRBV28,NA,CASSSPGSLGNEQFF,TGTGCCAGCAGTTCCCCCGGGTCCTTGGGGAATGAGCAGTTCTTC
NA,TRBJ2-7,TRBV19,TRBD1,CASSYNRDRVVEQYF,TGTGCCAGTAGTTACAACCGGGACAGGGTCGTCGAGCAGTACTTC
few,TRBJ2-4,TRBV7-2,NA,CASSSGFKNIQYF,TGTGCCAGCAGCTCGGGATTTAAAAACATTCAGTACTTC
once,TRBJ2-1,TRBV10-3,NA,CAISDGDPTGEQFF,TGTGCCATCAGTGATGGGGACCCAACCGGTGAGCAGTTCTTC
NA,TRBJ1-1,TRBV6-5,NA,CASSFQGQNTEAFF,TGTGCCAGCAGTTTCCAGGGGCAGAACACTGAAGCTTTCTTT
NA,TRBJ1-1,TRBV7-2,NA,CASSSRAGVAEAFF,TGTGCCAGCAGCTCCCGGGCAGGGGTGGCTGAAGCTTTCTTT